A selection of T cell receptor beta chains follows, all from one sample in a study of CD8 T cells in Susac syndrome. TCRdb itself ran the immunoSEQ multiplex PCR reads through MiXCR, one entry per CDR3 protein. The table has hundreds of thousands of distinct CDR3 sequences, 75% to 85% seen once. Sequences were obtained from CD8+ T cells from PBMCs. The receptors originated from a human donor with multiple sclerosis. Each CDR3 is given with its conserved first and last residue. The D gene is left open where the match is weak. The listing skips clone size in some rows; elsewhere it reads once, few, many or a size class.

NA	NA	TRBV20-1	TRBJ2-2	CSARGYEGHTGELFF	TGCAGTGCTAGGGGTTATGAGGGGCACACCGGGGAGCTGTTTTTT
TRBD2	NA	TRBV14	TRBJ2-1	CASRRTSGRAGEQFF	TGTGCCAGTAGACGTACTAGCGGGAGGGCCGGTGAGCAGTTCTTC
NA	NA	TRBV11-1	TRBJ2-7	CASSPWTGNEQYF	TGTGCCAGCAGCCCTTGGACCGGGAACGAGCAGTACTTC
NA	few	TRBV6-5	TRBJ1-5	CAKTPQHF	TGTGCCAAAACGCCCCAGCATTTT
TRBD2	once	TRBV24-1	TRBJ2-2	CATSDWSSGSYNTGELFF	TGTGCCACCAGTGATTGGTCTAGCGGGAGTTACAACACCGGGGAGCTGTTTTTT
NA	NA	TRBV28	TRBJ2-7	CASSYGGAYYEQYF	TGTGCCAGCAGTTACGGAGGGGCTTACTACGAGCAGTACTTC
TRBD2	few	TRBV3-1	TRBJ2-3	CASSPPRGAGEPDTQYF	TGTGCCAGCAGCCCGCCTCGAGGGGCGGGAGAACCAGATACGCAGTATTTT
NA	NA	TRBV7-9	TRBJ2-4	CASSAQPSPDIQYF	TGTGCCAGCAGCGCCCAACCGTCCCCTGACATTCAGTACTTC
NA	NA	TRBV6-2/TRBV6-3	TRBJ2-3	CASSSGRVADTQYF	TGTGCCAGCAGTTCGGGTAGGGTGGCAGATACGCAGTATTTT
NA	NA	TRBV2	TRBJ2-7	CASSDEGTSKYEQYF	TGTGCCAGCAGTGACGAAGGGACATCCAAATACGAGCAGTACTTC
NA	NA	TRBV4-3	TRBJ2-3	CASSQDPTGTDTQYF	TGCGCCAGCAGCCAAGACCCCACGGGGACAGATACGCAGTATTTT
NA	NA	TRBV4-3	TRBJ2-3	CASSLGTGRSMDTQYF	TGCGCCAGCAGCCTAGGGACGGGTCGGAGTATGGATACGCAGTATTTT
NA	NA	TRBV10-3	TRBJ2-3	CAISDPTGQGVTSGRVTDTQYF	TGTGCCATCAGTGACCCCACAGGACAGGGGGTGACGAGCGGGAGGGTAACAGATACGCAGTATTTT
TRBD1	NA	TRBV27	TRBJ2-1	CASSFTGTGVYEQFF	TGTGCCAGCAGTTTTACGGGGACAGGGGTGTATGAGCAGTTCTTC
NA	NA	TRBV7-8	TRBJ1-3	CASSLERTVLSGNTIYF	TGTGCCAGCAGCTTAGAACGGACAGTCCTCTCTGGAAACACCATATATTTT
TRBD1	NA	TRBV5-1	TRBJ2-3	CASSLGTGGMDTQYF	TGCGCCAGCAGCTTGGGGACAGGGGGCATGGATACGCAGTATTTT
NA	NA	TRBV29-1	TRBJ2-7	CSANSVGYEQYF	TGCAGCGCGAATTCCGTGGGTTACGAGCAGTACTTC
NA	NA	TRBV4-3	TRBJ1-3	CASSQDGDLDRSAIYF	TGCGCCAGCAGCCAAGATGGAGACCTTGACAGATCGGCCATATATTTT
TRBD2	NA	TRBV27	TRBJ2-7	CASSWDYSYEQYF	TGTGCCAGCAGTTGGGACTACTCCTACGAGCAGTACTTC
NA	NA	TRBV4-1	TRBJ1-1	CASSQGPGLATEAFF	TGCGCCAGCAGCCAAGGCCCCGGACTAGCCACTGAAGCTTTCTTT
NA	once	TRBV9	TRBJ2-1	CASSVRGYLYNEQFF	TGTGCCAGCAGCGTCCGGGGTTACCTCTACAATGAGCAGTTCTTC
TRBD1	NA	TRBV27	TRBJ1-2	CASSRLAGTGGYGYTF	TGTGCCAGCAGTCGCCTCGCCGGGACAGGAGGCTATGGCTACACCTTC
NA	few	TRBV3-1	TRBJ1-5	CASSQFAGNNQPQHF	TGTGCCAGCAGCCAATTTGCAGGGAATAATCAGCCCCAGCATTTT
TRBD1	NA	TRBV10-1	TRBJ1-3	CASSVDRGISGNTIYF	TGCGCCAGCAGTGTCGACAGGGGAATCTCTGGAAACACCATATATTTT
NA	NA	TRBV30	TRBJ2-7	CAWSVDVAYEQYF	TGTGCCTGGAGTGTGGACGTTGCCTACGAGCAGTACTTC
NA	NA	TRBV5-1	TRBJ1-1	CASRDLELNTEAFF	TGCGCCAGCAGGGACCTCGAATTAAACACTGAAGCTTTCTTT
NA	NA	TRBV6-5	TRBJ2-2	CASSYSIGGELFF	TGTGCCAGCAGTTACTCGATAGGCGGGGAGCTGTTTTTT
TRBD1	NA	TRBV28	TRBJ2-3	CASSSTRTGNTLWADTQYF	TGTGCCAGCAGTTCTACTCGGACAGGAAATACTCTGTGGGCAGATACGCAGTATTTT
TRBD1	NA	TRBV20-1	TRBJ1-5	CSALRQGALPNQPQHF	TGCAGTGCTCTAAGACAGGGGGCGCTCCCCAATCAGCCCCAGCATTTT
NA	NA	TRBV11-3	TRBJ2-1	CASSLDYNSYNEQFF	TGTGCCAGCAGCTTAGATTACAATTCCTACAATGAGCAGTTCTTC
TRBD1	NA	TRBV19	TRBJ2-7	CASSQRDRGTEQYF	TGTGCCAGTAGTCAACGGGACAGGGGAACCGAGCAGTACTTC
NA	NA	TRBV15	TRBJ2-3	CATSRVSTDTQYF	TGTGCCACCAGCAGAGTTAGCACAGATACGCAGTATTTT
TRBD2	NA	TRBV2	TRBJ2-7	CASIAGQPYEQYF	TGTGCCAGCATAGCGGGTCAACCCTACGAGCAGTACTTC
NA	NA	TRBV19	TRBJ1-6	CASSIQGINSPLHF	TGTGCCAGTAGTATTCAAGGGATCAATTCACCCCTCCACTTT
NA	once	TRBV28	TRBJ1-2	CASSLFRANYGYTF	TGTGCCAGCAGTTTATTCAGGGCTAACTATGGCTACACCTTC
NA	NA	TRBV6-6	TRBJ1-1	CASAPGQNTEAFF	TGTGCCAGCGCGCCCGGACAGAACACTGAAGCTTTCTTT
TRBD1	NA	TRBV27	TRBJ2-1	CASSFAGGLSYNEQFF	TGTGCCAGCAGTTTTGCAGGGGGCCTCTCCTACAATGAGCAGTTCTTC
TRBD1	NA	TRBV24-1	TRBJ1-2	CATSASGTATYTF	TGTGCCACCAGTGCCTCCGGGACAGCGACCTACACCTTC
TRBD2	NA	TRBV28	TRBJ2-7	CASRPLAAVFYEQYF	TGTGCCAGCAGACCTCTAGCGGCCGTCTTCTACGAGCAGTACTTC
NA	NA	TRBV24-1	TRBJ1-2	CATSDFGPSGYGYTF	TGTGCCACCAGTGATTTCGGGCCGTCTGGCTATGGCTACACCTTC
NA	NA	TRBV6-5	TRBJ1-1	CASSYPPVAFF	TGTGCCAGCAGTTACCCCCCGGTTGCTTTCTTT
NA	NA	TRBV7-6	TRBJ1-4	CTSSLWGGRGEKLFF	TGTACCAGCAGCTTATGGGGGGGCCGTGGTGAAAAACTGTTTTTT
NA	NA	TRBV28	TRBJ2-7	CASSLGGRLEQYF	TGTGCCAGCAGTTTAGGAGGACGGCTCGAGCAGTACTTC
NA	NA	TRBV12-3/TRBV12-4	TRBJ1-5	CASSQAGGQPQHF	TGTGCCAGCAGCCAGGCGGGGGGTCAGCCCCAGCATTTT
NA	NA	TRBV6-5	TRBJ1-1	CASSYSVSLGRNTEAFF	TGTGCCAGCAGTTACTCGGTGTCCCTCGGGAGGAACACTGAAGCTTTCTTT
NA	NA	TRBV3-1	TRBJ2-1	CASSQDSGYNEQFF	TGTGCCAGCAGCCAAGATAGTGGGTACAATGAGCAGTTCTTC
NA	NA	TRBV15	TRBJ2-3	CATSGRGLTDTQYF	TGTGCCACCAGCGGACGGGGGCTCACAGATACGCAGTATTTT
NA	NA	TRBV13	TRBJ2-1	CASSSEIGGWRNEQFF	TGTGCCAGCAGCTCCGAAATAGGGGGGTGGCGCAATGAGCAGTTCTTC
NA	once	TRBV10-3	TRBJ1-2	CAISESVNGEGYTF	TGTGCCATCAGTGAGTCGGTCAACGGGGAAGGCTACACCTTC
TRBD1	few	TRBV19	TRBJ2-7	CASSLPGQEVYEQYF	TGTGCCAGTAGTTTGCCGGGACAGGAGGTATACGAGCAGTACTTC
TRBD1	few	TRBV9	TRBJ1-4	CASSGTGNEKLFF	TGTGCCAGCAGCGGGACAGGGAATGAAAAACTGTTTTTT
NA	NA	TRBV29-1	TRBJ2-6	CSVEEDRNPGANVLTF	TGCAGCGTTGAAGAAGACAGGAATCCTGGGGCCAACGTCCTGACTTTC